The 5 T cell receptor beta chains reported below all come from one sample, sequenced in a study of cytomegalovirus exposure and HLA in healthy donors. Amplification used 60 Vbeta primers and 13 Jbeta primers. This table comes from immunoSEQ multiplex PCR, and its TCRdb copy is limited to in-frame clones, with some not included. The table records 180,000 or so clones, 78% of them present only once. Sequenced sample: PBMCs. Receptors originate from a female donor in good health and CMV-seronegative.

This chain links TRBV19 with TRBJ2-1; the match to TRBD1 covers 9 bases. The CDR3 runs 14 residues. The germline V gene encodes CDR1 LNHDA and CDR2 SQIVND (reference sequence). V was clipped by 11 bases and J by 4 bases; unmatched bases: 9. CDR3 nucleotide sequence: TGTGCCTCAAACCGGGACAGGGATTACAATGAGCAGTTCTTC. Protein sequence: CASNRDRDYNEQFF.

This sequence joins TRBV13 and TRBJ2-5, with D possibly matching TRBD2 (5 bases). The DNA end favors TRBJ2-7, so the J call may be wrong. Germline lookup yields CDR1 PRHDT and CDR2 FYEKMQ (reference sequence). The CDR3 is 15 residues long. The CDR3 sequence: CASSLGPGNSYEQYF. The DNA of the CDR3 is TGTGCCAGCAGCTTAGGCCCGGGAAACTCCTACGAGCAGTACTTC.

The chain recombines TRBV6-6 with TRBJ2-7, with D unclear. Germline CDR1 and CDR2: MNHNY and SVGAGI (reference sequence). This CDR3 has 14 residues. The V gene lost 5 bases and the J gene lost 3 bases, with 14 bases spanning the gap. The CDR3 sequence is CASSARTTIYEQYF. The CDR3 DNA sequence: TGTGCCAGCAGTGCCCGTACTACGATCTACGAGCAGTACTTC.

The CDR3 sequence: CASSVEGDGSYNEQFF. The CDR3 region has the DNA TGTGCCAGCAGCGTAGAGGGGGACGGCTCCTACAATGAGCAGTTCTTC. The rearrangement uses TRBV9 and TRBJ2-1, with D possibly being TRBD1 (6 bases). Germline-derived CDR1 and CDR2 are SGDLS and YYNGEE. V lost 0 bases to trimming and J lost 0 bases, with 10 bases between them. The CDR3 spans 16 residues. Combining the CDR3 with reference TRBV9 and TRBJ2-1 gives the whole variable domain DSGVTQTPKHLITATGQRVTLRCSPRSGDLSVYWYQQSLDQGLQFLIQYYNGEERAKGNILERFSAQQFPDLHSELNLSSLELGDSALYFCASSVEGDGSYNEQFFGPGTRLTVL.

The chain recombines TRBV4-1 with TRBJ2-7, with 9 nucleotides matching TRBD2. Germline CDR1 is MGHRA and CDR2 is YSYEKL. Trimming at V came to 3 bases and at J to 5 bases, leaving 5 bases not matched to a gene. The CDR3 runs to 14 residues. The CDR3 sequence: CASSQGLAFDEQYF. The CDR3 nucleotides are TGCGCCAGCAGCCAGGGACTAGCTTTCGACGAGCAGTACTTC.